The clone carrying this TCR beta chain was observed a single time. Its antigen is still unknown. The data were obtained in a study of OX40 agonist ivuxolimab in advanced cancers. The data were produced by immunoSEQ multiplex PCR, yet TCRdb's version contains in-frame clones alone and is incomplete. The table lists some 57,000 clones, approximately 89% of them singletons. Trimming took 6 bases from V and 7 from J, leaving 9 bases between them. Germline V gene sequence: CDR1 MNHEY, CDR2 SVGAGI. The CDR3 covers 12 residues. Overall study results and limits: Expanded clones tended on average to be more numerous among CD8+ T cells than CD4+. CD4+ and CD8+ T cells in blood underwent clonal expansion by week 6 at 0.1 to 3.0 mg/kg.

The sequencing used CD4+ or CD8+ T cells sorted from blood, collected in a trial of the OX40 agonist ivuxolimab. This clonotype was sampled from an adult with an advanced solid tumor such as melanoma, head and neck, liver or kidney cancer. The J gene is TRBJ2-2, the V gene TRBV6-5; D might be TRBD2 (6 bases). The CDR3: CASRGTFGELFF. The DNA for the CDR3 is TGTGCCAGCAGAGGGACTTTCGGGGAGCTGTTTTTT.